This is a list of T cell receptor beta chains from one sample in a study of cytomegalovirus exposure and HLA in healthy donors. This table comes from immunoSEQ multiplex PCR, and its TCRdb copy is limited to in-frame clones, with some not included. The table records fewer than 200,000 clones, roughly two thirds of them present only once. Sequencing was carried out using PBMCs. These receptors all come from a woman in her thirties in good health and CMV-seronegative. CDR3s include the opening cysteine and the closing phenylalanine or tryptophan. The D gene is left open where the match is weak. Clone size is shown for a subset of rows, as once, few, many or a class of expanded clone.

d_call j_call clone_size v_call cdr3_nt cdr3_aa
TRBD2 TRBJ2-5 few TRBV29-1 TGCAGCGTTCGGGGAGGGCACGGCGAGACCCAGTACTTC CSVRGGHGETQYF
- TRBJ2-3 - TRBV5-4 TGTGCCAGCAGCCGGACAGCTAGCACAGATGCGCAGTATTTT CASSRTASTDAQYF
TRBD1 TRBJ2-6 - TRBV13 TGTGCCAGCAGCTTGGGACAGGGCTCTTCTTTCTCTGGGGCCAACGTCCTGACTTTC CASSLGQGSSFSGANVLTF
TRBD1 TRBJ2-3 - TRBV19 TGTGCCAGTAGCCTGACAGGGGGCGCGGATACGCAGTATTTT CASSLTGGADTQYF
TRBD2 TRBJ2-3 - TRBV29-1 TGCAGCGCCCCGGGACTAGCGTCAGATACGCAGTATTTT CSAPGLASDTQYF
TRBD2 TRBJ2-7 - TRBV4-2 TGTGCCAGCAGCCAAGTAGAACTAGCGGGAGGAGGTGAGCAGTACTTC CASSQVELAGGGEQYF
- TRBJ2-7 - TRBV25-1 TGTGCCAGCAGTGAAATCGGCGGCCTCTACGAGCAGTACTTC CASSEIGGLYEQYF
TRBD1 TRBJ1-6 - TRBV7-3 TGTGCCAGCAGCTCTGGGACAGTTAATTCACCCCTCCACTTT CASSSGTVNSPLHF
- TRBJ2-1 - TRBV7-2 TGTGCCAGCAGCTTAGTAGGGGGAGGGCTGACAAATGAGCAGTTCTTC CASSLVGGGLTNEQFF
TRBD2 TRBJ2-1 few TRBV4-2 TGTGCCAGCAGCCAAGGAAGGGGTTCGGCGGGAGAGAATGAGCAGTTCTTC CASSQGRGSAGENEQFF
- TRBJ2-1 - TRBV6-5 TGTGCCAGCAGTTCCCCGGCAGGGCGTCCCAACAATGAGCAGTTCTTC CASSSPAGRPNNEQFF
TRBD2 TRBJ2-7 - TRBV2 TGTGCCAGCAGTCAGGGGACTAGCGGGAGTCAGCAGTACTTC CASSQGTSGSQQYF
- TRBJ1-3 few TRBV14 TGTGCCAGCAGCCAAGGGTTGACTGGCCGGACCATATATTTT CASSQGLTGRTIYF
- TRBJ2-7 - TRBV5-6 TGTGCCAGCAGCTTCCTTAGCGGTTCCCTCTACGAGCAGTACTTC CASSFLSGSLYEQYF
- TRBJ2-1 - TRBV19 TGTGCCAGTAGTATCGGGCTAGCCATGTCCAATGAGCAGTTCTTC CASSIGLAMSNEQFF
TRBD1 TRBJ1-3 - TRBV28 TGTGCCAGCAGTTCGAACAGGGGACCGTCTGGAAACACCATATATTTT CASSSNRGPSGNTIYF
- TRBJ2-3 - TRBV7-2 TGTGCCAGCAGCCCAGGCGGCCTAGGGGCGCAGTATTTT CASSPGGLGAQYF
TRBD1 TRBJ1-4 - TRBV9 TGTGCCAGCAGCGACCCTGGGCAGGGGGCGGATGAAAAACTGTTTTTT CASSDPGQGADEKLFF
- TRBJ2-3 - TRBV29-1 TGCAGCGTCCAATACAGGGCCCTCACAGATACGCAGTATTTT CSVQYRALTDTQYF
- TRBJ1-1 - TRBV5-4 TGTGCCAGCAGCTTGTCATCGGGAAACACTGAAGCTTTCTTT CASSLSSGNTEAFF
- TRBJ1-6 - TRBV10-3 TGTGCCATCAGTGAGCAGGGCTATAATTCACCCCTCCACTTT CAISEQGYNSPLHF
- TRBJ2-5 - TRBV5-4 TGTGCCAGCAGCTTGGGAGGGCGCCAAGAGACCCAGTACTTC CASSLGGRQETQYF
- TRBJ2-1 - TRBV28 TGTGCCAGCAGAAGGACAGAATCCTACAATGAGCAGTTCTTC CASRRTESYNEQFF
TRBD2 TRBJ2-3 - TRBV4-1 TGCGCCAGCAGCTCACTAGCGGGCACAGATACGCAGTATTTT CASSSLAGTDTQYF
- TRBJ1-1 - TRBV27 TGTGCCAGCAGTTTTGGGCAGATTTTCTCGAACACTGAAGCTTTCTTT CASSFGQIFSNTEAFF
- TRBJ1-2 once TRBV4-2 TGTGCCAGCAGCCAGGCCGGGACTAGCTATGGCTACACCTTC CASSQAGTSYGYTF
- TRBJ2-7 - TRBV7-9 TGTGCCAGCAGCTACTATAGGAGCTACGAGCAGTACTTC CASSYYRSYEQYF
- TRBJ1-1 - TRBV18 TGTGCCAGCTCACCACAGGGGATCGAGTCTGAAGCTTTCTTT CASSPQGIESEAFF
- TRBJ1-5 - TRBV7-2 TGTGCCAGCAGCTCCAGGGGACCCCCCCAGCATTTT CASSSRGPPQHF
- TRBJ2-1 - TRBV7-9 TGTTCCAGCAGCGCAAACAGGGAGCAGTTCTTC CSSSANREQFF
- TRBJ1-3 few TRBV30 TGTGCCTGGATGTATCCTGGAAACACCATATATTTT CAWMYPGNTIYF
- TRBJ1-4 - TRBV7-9 TGTGCCAGCAGCTTCCAAACTTGGCGGATGACTAATGAAAAACTGTTTTTT CASSFQTWRMTNEKLFF
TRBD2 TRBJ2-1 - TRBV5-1 TGCGCCAGCAGCTTTAGCGGGATCACCTACAATGAGCAGTTCTTC CASSFSGITYNEQFF
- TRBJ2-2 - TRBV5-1 TGCGCCAGCAGCTCCGCCGGGGAGCTGTTTTTT CASSSAGELFF
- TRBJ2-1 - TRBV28 TGTGCCAGCAGTCCAGGGTACAATGAGCAGTTCTTC CASSPGYNEQFF
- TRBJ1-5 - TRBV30 TGTGCCTGGGCGCAGGGGAATCAGCCCCAGCATTTT CAWAQGNQPQHF
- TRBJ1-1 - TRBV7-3 TGTGCCAGCAGCTTACAGGAGAACACTGAAGCTTTCTTT CASSLQENTEAFF
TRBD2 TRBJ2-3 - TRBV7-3 TGTGCCAGCAGCTTCACCGGGACTAGCGGGAGCACAGATACGCAGTATTTT CASSFTGTSGSTDTQYF
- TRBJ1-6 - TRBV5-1 TGCGCCAGCAGCTCGGACAGAGACTTCGTTTCACCCCTCCACTTT CASSSDRDFVSPLHF
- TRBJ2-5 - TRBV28 TGTGCCAGCAGTCCCCAGAGGTTAGCACGGGAGACCCAGTACTTC CASSPQRLARETQYF
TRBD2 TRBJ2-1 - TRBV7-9 TGTGCCAGCGGCCCCTGGGGGAGGGCTAACAATGAGCAGTTCTTC CASGPWGRANNEQFF
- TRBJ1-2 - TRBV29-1 TGCAGCGGAGGATCCGGTGGCTATGGCTACACCTTC CSGGSGGYGYTF
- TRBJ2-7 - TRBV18 TGTGCCAGCTCACCAGAAGACAGCACCTACGAGCAGTACTTC CASSPEDSTYEQYF
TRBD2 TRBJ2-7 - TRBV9 TGTGCCAGCAGCGACGGGACTAGCGGAAAAACCTACGAGCAGTACTTC CASSDGTSGKTYEQYF
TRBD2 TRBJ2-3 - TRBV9 TGTGCCAGCAGCGCGGGACTAGCTCGGGATACGCAGTATTTT CASSAGLARDTQYF
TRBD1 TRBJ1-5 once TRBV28 TGTGCCAGCAGCCCCGGGACAGGGAAAGACCCCCAGCATTTT CASSPGTGKDPQHF
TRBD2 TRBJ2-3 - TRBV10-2 TGCGCCAGCGGATTACTAGCGGAGGGCACAGATACGCAGTATTTT CASGLLAEGTDTQYF
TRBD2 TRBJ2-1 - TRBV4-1 TGCGCCAGCAGCCAGGAGACTAGCGGGAGTTCCAATGAGCAGTTCTTC CASSQETSGSSNEQFF
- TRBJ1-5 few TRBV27 TGTGCCAGCAGGCAGGAGGCCTACGGGGGGCGAGGCAATCAGCCCCAGCATTTT CASRQEAYGGRGNQPQHF
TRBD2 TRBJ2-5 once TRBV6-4 TGTGCCAGCAGCGCCACTAGCGGGCAAGAGACCCAGTACTTC CASSATSGQETQYF
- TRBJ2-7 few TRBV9 TGTGCCAGCAGCGTAGCTGATCAGACCTACGAGCAGTACTTC CASSVADQTYEQYF
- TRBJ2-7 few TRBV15 TGTGCCACCGAGATGGATCGGGGGTACGAGCAGTACTTC CATEMDRGYEQYF
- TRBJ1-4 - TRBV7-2 TGTGCCAGCACGCCTTCCCGGAGACCGAATGAAAAACTGTTTTTT CASTPSRRPNEKLFF
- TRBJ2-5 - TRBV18 TGTGCCAGCTCACCAGATCGGTACCAAGAGACCCAGTACTTC CASSPDRYQETQYF
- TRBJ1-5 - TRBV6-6 TGTGCCAGCAGCCCCCCGGACACCCTCGATCAGCCCCAGCATTTT CASSPPDTLDQPQHF
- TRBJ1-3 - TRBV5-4 TGTGCCAGCAGCTTGGGTAGCAAGCGAACTGGAAACACCATATATTTT CASSLGSKRTGNTIYF